Below, 3 T cell receptor beta chains from the same sample are listed, as sequenced in a study of T cells in localized non-small cell lung cancer. Some clones are missing from TCRdb's copy, which holds only in-frame ones; the method was immunoSEQ multiplex PCR. The sample includes over 10,000 clones, 28% seen only once; the top ten take about 7.2%. Sequencing was performed on lung tumor tissue, taken before any cancer treatment. These receptors were obtained from a female donor of 60 years or more with stage I lung adenocarcinoma.

This clone was found a few times. The V call is TRBV4-1, the J call TRBJ1-1, with TRBD1 as a possible D gene (5 bases). V lost 4 bases to trimming and J lost 1 base, with 13 bases between them. The CDR3 extends over 15 amino acids. CDR1 MGHRA and CDR2 YSYEKL come from the germline V gene. As DNA, the CDR3 is TGCGCCAGCAGCCCCTCGGGGGGTTGGAACACTGAAGCTTTCTTT. Translated, it gives CASSPSGGWNTEAFF.

This clone was recorded a few times. V usage is TRBV11-3 and J usage is TRBJ1-3; D gene unclear. The CDR3 is 14 residues long. The V gene lost 5 bases and the J gene lost 0 bases, with 8 bases spanning the gap. In germline, CDR1 is SGHNT, CDR2 YENEEA. CDR3 protein: CASSPPNSGNTIYF. The CDR3 DNA follows: TGTGCCAGCAGCCCCCCGAACTCTGGAAACACCATATATTTT.

This clone was seen a handful of times. The chain has TRBV6-7 and TRBJ2-5, with unresolved D. TRBV6-7 is annotated as an ORF whose role is uncertain. Trimming shortened V by 4 bases and J by 4 bases, and 4 bases separated the two germline ends. CDR3 length: 11 residues. The DNA for the CDR3 is TGTGCCAGCAGTTGGGGAGAGACCCAGTACTTC. Protein sequence: CASSWGETQYF.